The clone carrying this TCR beta chain was observed many times. Its specificity is not known. The data are from a study of neurological immune-mediated disorders. TCRdb called the 5' RACE reads again in MiXCR, with one record for every CDR3 protein. The table includes tens of thousands of distinct CDR3 sequences, approximately 12% detected once. Time point of the sample: longitudinal time-point 1 (baseline). Overall study results and limits: Expanded clones shared no CDR3 amino acid sequences across subjects, suggesting private repertoires in all groups.

With 6 bases removed from V and 5 bases from J, the gap between germline ends came to 11 bases. CDR3 length: 13 residues. This sequence joins TRBV12-3 or TRBV12-4 and TRBJ2-1; tentatively, D is TRBD1 (5 bases). The material sequenced was PBMCs. The sequence was obtained from a male donor with HTLV-1-associated myelopathy (HAM/TSP). This CDR3 reads CASSSGFNNEQFF. Written as DNA, the CDR3 is TGTGCCAGCAGCTCAGGGTTCAACAATGAGCAGTTCTTC.